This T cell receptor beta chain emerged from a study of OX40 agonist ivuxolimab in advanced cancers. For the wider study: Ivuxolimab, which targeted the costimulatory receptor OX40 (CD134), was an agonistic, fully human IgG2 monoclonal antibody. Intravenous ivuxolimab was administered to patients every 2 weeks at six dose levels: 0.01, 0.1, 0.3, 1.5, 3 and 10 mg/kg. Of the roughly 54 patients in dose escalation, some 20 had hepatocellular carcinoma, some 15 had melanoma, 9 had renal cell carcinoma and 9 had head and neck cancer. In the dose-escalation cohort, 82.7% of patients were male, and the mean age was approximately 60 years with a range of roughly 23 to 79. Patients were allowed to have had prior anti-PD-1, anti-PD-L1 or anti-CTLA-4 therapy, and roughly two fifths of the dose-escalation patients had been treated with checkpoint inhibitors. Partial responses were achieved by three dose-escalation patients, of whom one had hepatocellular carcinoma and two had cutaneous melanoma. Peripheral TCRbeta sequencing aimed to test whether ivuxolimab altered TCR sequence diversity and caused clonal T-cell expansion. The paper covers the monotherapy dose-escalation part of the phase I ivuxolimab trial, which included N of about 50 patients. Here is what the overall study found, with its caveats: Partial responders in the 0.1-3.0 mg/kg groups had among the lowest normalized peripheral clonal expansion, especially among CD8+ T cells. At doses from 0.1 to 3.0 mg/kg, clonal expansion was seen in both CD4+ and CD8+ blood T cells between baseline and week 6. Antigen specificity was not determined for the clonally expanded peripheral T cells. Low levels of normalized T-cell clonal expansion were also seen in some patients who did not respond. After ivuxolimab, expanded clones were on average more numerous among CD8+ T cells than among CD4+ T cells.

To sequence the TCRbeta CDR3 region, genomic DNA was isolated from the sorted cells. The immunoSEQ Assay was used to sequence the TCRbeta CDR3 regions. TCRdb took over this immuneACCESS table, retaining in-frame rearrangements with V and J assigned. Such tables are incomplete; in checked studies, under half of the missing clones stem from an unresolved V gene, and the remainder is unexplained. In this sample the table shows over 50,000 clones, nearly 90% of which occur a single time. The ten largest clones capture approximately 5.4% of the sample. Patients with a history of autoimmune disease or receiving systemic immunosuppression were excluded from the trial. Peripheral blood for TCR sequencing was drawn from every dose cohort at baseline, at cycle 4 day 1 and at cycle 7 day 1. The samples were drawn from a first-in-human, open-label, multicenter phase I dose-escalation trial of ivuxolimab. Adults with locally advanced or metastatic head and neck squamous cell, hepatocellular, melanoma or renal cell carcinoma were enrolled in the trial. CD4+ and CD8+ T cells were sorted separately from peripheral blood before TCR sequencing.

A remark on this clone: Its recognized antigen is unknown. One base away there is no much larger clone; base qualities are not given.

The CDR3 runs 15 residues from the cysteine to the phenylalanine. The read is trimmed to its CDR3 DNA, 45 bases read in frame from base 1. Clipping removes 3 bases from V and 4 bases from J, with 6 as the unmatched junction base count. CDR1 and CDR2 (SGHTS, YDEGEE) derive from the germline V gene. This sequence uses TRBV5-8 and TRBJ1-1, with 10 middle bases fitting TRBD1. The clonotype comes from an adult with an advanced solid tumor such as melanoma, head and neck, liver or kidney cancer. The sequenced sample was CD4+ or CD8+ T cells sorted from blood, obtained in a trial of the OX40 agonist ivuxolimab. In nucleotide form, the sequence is TGTGCCAGCAGCTCCGGGACAGGGGTGGGCACTGAAGCTTTCTTT. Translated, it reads CASSSGTGVGTEAFF. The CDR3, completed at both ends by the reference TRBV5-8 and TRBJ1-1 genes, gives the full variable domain EAGVTQSPTHLIKTRGQQATLRCSPISGHTSVYWYQQALGLGLQFLLWYDEGEERNRGNFPPRFSGRQFPNYSSELNVNALELEDSALYLCASSSGTGVGTEAFFGQGTRLTVV.